A selection of T cell receptor beta chains follows, all from one sample in a study of blood T cell repertoires in COVID-19. Sequencing used immunoSEQ multiplex PCR; TCRdb keeps in-frame clones, though not all of them. The repertoire consists of roughly 180,000 clones, with 85% occurring once and the leading ten covering 6.2%. Sequencing was carried out using PBMCs or T cells enriched from blood (not recorded which). These receptors all come from a man between 40 and 49 years old who had recovered from COVID-19. Each CDR3 is given with its conserved first and last residue. A D gene is named only where the DNA matches it firmly.

v_call	d_call	cdr3_aa
TRBV28	TRBD1	CASMRQGAWGYTF
TRBV2	TRBD1	CASLRDREETQYF
TRBV5-1	TRBD1	CASSVDREGYTF
TRBV27	NA	CASSLSMGAYEPQHF
TRBV5-4	NA	CALTSTGIHGYTF
TRBV6-5	TRBD1	CASSYDSGGQETQYF
TRBV5-1	NA	CASSVAGGLDSPLHF
TRBV5-1	TRBD1	CASSQDRDYGYTF
TRBV6-5	NA	CASSYRTPTGELFF
TRBV5-1	TRBD1	CASSYSGTGKGYTF
TRBV30	NA	CAWLSDGRVNYGYTF
TRBV15	NA	CATSPGWGGWGSPLHF
TRBV2	NA	CASSLTRGSTEAFF
TRBV2	TRBD2	CASSGGRNEQFF
TRBV6-5	NA	CASRVQGSGANVLTF
TRBV7-8	TRBD1	CASSLDASGGHQPQHF
TRBV5-1	TRBD1	CASSSRTGADEQYF
TRBV9	NA	CASSVDWTAGNTIYF
TRBV24-1	TRBD1	CATRLPGQGQANQPQHF
TRBV6-6	NA	CASSYETLGRGYTF
TRBV12-3/TRBV12-4	TRBD1	CASSQGQGRAFF
TRBV6-5	NA	CASRTQQTGELFF
TRBV24-1	NA	CATSDLATGATGELFF
TRBV28	NA	CASTNSNQPQHF
TRBV24-1	NA	CATSESGYGYTF
TRBV5-8	NA	CASSLTGSSNYGYTF
TRBV28	TRBD1	CASRPGGHGYTF
TRBV15	NA	CATSRDTGRLAGEKLFF
TRBV5-6	NA	CASHSRDTQYF
TRBV5-1	NA	CASSVDRFSGANVLTF
TRBV28	NA	CASGRTDSQPQHF
TRBV5-6	NA	CASSLALQGWQPQHF
TRBV7-6	TRBD1	CASSLALLRGHSGNTIYF
TRBV5-6	NA	CASSDRDDTDTQYF
TRBV27	NA	CASLAWGVPDTQYF
TRBV5-1	NA	CASSTGSTEAFF
TRBV30	NA	CAWSGQMNEKLFF
TRBV28	NA	CASSLGGVAETQYF
TRBV29-1	TRBD2	CSVDSREGDRNQYF
TRBV2	NA	CASRTISGANVLTF
TRBV6-6	TRBD1	CASSPTGTNSPLHF
TRBV5-1	NA	CASSRDSYNEQFF
TRBV28	TRBD2	CASSGPGLAGDTQYF
TRBV6-6	TRBD1	CASSQQGASSPLHF
TRBV15	TRBD2	CATSRGGTSISNNEQFF
TRBV19	TRBD1	CASGQGQVGGYTF
TRBV9	TRBD1	CASSPGTGGLSNQPQHF
TRBV12-3/TRBV12-4	NA	CASSFDKEDIQYF
TRBV29-1	NA	CSVEVPATYEQYF
TRBV6-5	TRBD1	CASSLYRGGYGYTF
TRBV5-1	NA	CATSREGTEAFF